The 3 T cell receptor beta chains given below trace back to one sample, sequenced in a study of post-analysis software for immune sequencing data. General study results and limits: Comparison of patients with controls showed 4 to 6 TRBV segments more frequent in patients, TRBV5-6, TRBV5-1 and TRBV20-1 among them.

Antigens for these TCRs are unknown. Unique molecular identifiers tagged the TCR beta cDNA libraries. Each CDR3 protein gets one entry after TCRdb re-called the PCR reads with MiXCR. The table records around 500,000 distinct CDR3 sequences, about a third of them present only once. The sequencing input was blood. Receptor source: a girl aged 2-17 years with multiple sclerosis.

This clonotype was counted a few times. The chain combines TRBV5-1 with TRBJ2-5, with TRBD1 matching over 7 bases. Losses at the gene ends were 4 bases for V and 2 bases for J; bases not matched to a gene: 11. Germline values: CDR1 SGHRS, CDR2 YFSETQ. The CDR3 sequence is 16 residues long. The CDR3 is CASSSFGTDNQETQYF. CDR3 sequence (DNA): TGCGCCAGCAGCAGCTTCGGGACAGACAATCAAGAGACCCAGTACTTC. The full variable domain, rest sourced from reference TRBV5-1 and TRBJ2-5, is KAGVTQTPRYLIKTRGQQVTLSCSPISGHRSVSWYQQTPGQGLQFLFEYFSETQRNKGNFPGRFSGRQFSNSRSEMNVSTLELGDSALYLCASSSFGTDNQETQYFGPGTRLLVL.

This clonotype occurred many times. The chain recombines TRBV6-5 with TRBJ1-2; tentatively, D is TRBD1 (5 bases). The V gene's germline CDR1 is MNHEY and CDR2 SVGAGI. Trimming cost V 5 bases and J 8 bases, with 21 bases left between them. This CDR3 region has 15 residues. The CDR3: CASSAPDGGLTGYTF. The CDR3 DNA is TGTGCCAGCAGTGCACCGGATGGGGGTCTGACCGGCTACACCTTC.

This clonotype has only a few counts. The junction differs from germline at one of its ends, possibly a read error. The rearrangement uses TRBV7-7 and TRBJ1-5; D call uncertain. CDR1 SSHAT and CDR2 FNYEAQ come from the germline V gene (reference sequence). This CDR3 is built from 13 residues. Here the CDR3 reads CASSLALGAPQHF. The CDR3 DNA reads as TGTGCTAGCAGCTTAGCGCTGGGCGCGCCCCAGCATTTT. Based on the CDR3 plus reference TRBV7-7 and TRBJ1-5, the full variable domain is GAGVSQSPRYKVTKRGQDVTLRCDPISSHATLYWYQQALGQGPEFLTYFNYEAQPDKSGLPSDRFSAERPEGSISTLTIQRTEQRDSAMYRCASSLALGAPQHFGDGTRLSIL.